This TCR beta chain was sequenced in a study of CD8 T cells in ankylosing spondylitis. From the 5' RACE reads, TCRdb called clonotypes with MiXCR, one entry per CDR3 protein. This table has roughly 240,000 distinct CDR3 sequences, 30% to 40% appearing once. This clonotype appeared a few times. The V end was cut by 7 bases, the J end by 0 bases, with 11 bases between. Germline CDR1 SGHRS, CDR2 YFSETQ. This CDR3 spans 14 amino acids. The sequence was collected from a male donor with ankylosing spondylitis or in good health (not recorded which). The material sequenced was blood, either unsorted or a sorted T cell fraction (not recorded which). This chain connects TRBV5-1 to TRBJ2-1; D remains unclear. This CDR3 reads CASRSRGSYNEQFF. In DNA, the CDR3 is TGCGCCAGCCGCTCTCGTGGCTCCTACAATGAGCAGTTCTTC.